This paragraph reports one TCR beta chain. The data are from a study of response to subunit inactivated influenza vaccine. TCRdb independently ran MiXCR on the RT-PCR reads; one entry per CDR3 protein. The sample yields hundreds of thousands of distinct CDR3 sequences, around 13% seen once. The V end was cut by 0 bases, the J end by 5 bases, with 14 bases between. The CDR3 is 15 amino acids. The germline V gene has CDR1 DFQATT and CDR2 SNEGSKA (reference sequence). V and J are TRBV20-1 and TRBJ2-4, with D possibly being TRBD2 (7 bases). The source of this sequence is a man between 50 and 59 years old who received an inactivated influenza vaccine. This specimen consisted of PBMCs from blood, obtained around 15 days before vaccination. This CDR3 is CSARDGGGAENIQYF. In nucleotides, the CDR3 is TGCAGTGCTAGAGATGGGGGGGGCGCCGAAAACATTCAGTACTTC.